This TCR beta chain emerged from a study of blood T cells in healthy people across ages. Germline CDR1 is SEHNR and CDR2 is FQNEAQ (reference sequence). J was trimmed by 5 bases and V by 6 bases; bases with no gene match: 11. CDR3 length equals 15 residues. A second PCR of 7 to 11 cycles used a sample-barcoded 5' primer and a J-beta primer mix. Each CDR3 protein gets one entry after TCRdb re-called the 5' RACE reads with MiXCR. In the table there are roughly 800,000 distinct CDR3 sequences, 25% to 30% of which are singletons. These data were also filed under a second study, of T cells of mothers and their children.

Input material: blood. The TCR was taken from a boy aged 5-17 years in good health. This chain uses TRBV7-9 with TRBJ2-3; 7 bases are shared with TRBD2. CDR3 protein: CASRTRDYLGDTQYF. Here the CDR3 DNA reads TGTGCCAGCAGAACCCGGGACTACCTAGGAGATACGCAGTATTTT.